One and the same sample provided the 18 T cell receptor beta chains below, sequenced in a study of cytomegalovirus exposure and HLA in healthy donors. It was with 60 Vbeta and 13 Jbeta primers that the PCR ran. Method: immunoSEQ multiplex PCR; TCRdb's copy keeps in-frame clones and lacks some. Here the sample spans about 120,000 clones, roughly a sixth being singletons. Sequencing was done on a sample of PBMCs. The receptors here all came from a female donor in good health and CMV-seropositive.

This chain joins TRBV7-9 and TRBJ2-7; TRBD2 aligns across 10 bases. With 4 bases clipped from V and 12 bases from J, the junction kept 15 bases outside the gene matches. The CDR3 extends over 15 amino acids. Germline V gives CDR1 SEHNR, CDR2 FQNEAQ (reference sequence). The CDR3 loop is CASSSLQGTSETPYF. The CDR3 coding sequence is TGTGCCAGCAGCTCCCTACAAGGGACTAGCGAGACACCGTACTTC. The whole variable domain, filled in from reference TRBV7-9 and TRBJ2-7, reads DTGVSQNPRHKITKRGQNVTFRCDPISEHNRLYWYRQTLGQGPEFLTYFQNEAQLEKSRLLSDRFSAERPKGSFSTLEIQRTEQGDSAMYLCASSSLQGTSETPYFGPGTRLTVT.

The chain employs TRBV9 and TRBJ1-1, with D possibly TRBD1 on 5 matching bases. Germline CDR1 is SGDLS and CDR2 is YYNGEE. Between the trimmed V and J ends, which lost 0 bases and 4 bases, there was a span of 10 bases. The CDR3 totals 14 residues. Here the CDR3 reads CASSVGGVGTEAFF. The CDR3 coding sequence is TGTGCCAGCAGCGTAGGGGGGGTCGGCACTGAAGCTTTCTTT.

The chain recombines TRBV5-1 with TRBJ1-2; 10 bases line up with TRBD1. The ends lost 4 bases at V and 4 bases at J; junction bases unmatched: 4. Germline V gene lookup returns CDR1 SGHRS and CDR2 YFSETQ. The CDR3 is 14 amino acids. The CDR3 DNA is TGCGCCAGCAGCATTGGACAGGGGGTCTATGGCTACACCTTC. It is translated as CASSIGQGVYGYTF.

In this sample, this clone turned up a few times. CDR3 sequence reads: CASTPLGGTQYF. CDR3 nucleotides: TGTGCCAGCACCCCCCTGGGGGGTACGCAGTATTTT. The chain is built from TRBV5-4 and TRBJ2-3; tentatively, D is TRBD2 (6 bases). In germline, CDR1 is SGHNT, CDR2 YYREEE (reference sequence). The CDR3 loop spans 12 amino acids. The V gene lost 6 bases and the J gene lost 8 bases, with 13 bases spanning the gap. Based on the CDR3 plus reference TRBV5-4 and TRBJ2-3, the full variable domain is ETGVTQSPTHLIKTRGQQVTLRCSSQSGHNTVSWYQQALGQGPQFIFQYYREEENGRGNFPPRFSGLQFPNYSSELNVNALELDDSALYLCASTPLGGTQYFGPGTRLTVL.

V gene TRBV7-2 combines with J gene TRBJ1-4, with no clear D. CDR1 is SGHTA, CDR2 FQGNSA, per germline. The CDR3 runs to 12 residues. The ends were cut back, 7 bases at V and 3 bases at J, with 6 bases in the middle. CDR3 sequence (DNA): TGTGCCAGCAACAGACCTAATGAAAAACTGTTTTTT. As protein: CASNRPNEKLFF.

The CDR3: CASSLTLTGSSYNEQFF. The CDR3 DNA is TGCGCCAGCAGCCTTACTTTGACAGGGTCATCCTACAATGAGCAGTTCTTC. This sequence joins TRBV5-1 and TRBJ2-1, with TRBD1 matching 7 bases. V lost 4 bases to trimming and J lost 1 base; unmatched junction nucleotides: 11. The CDR3 extends over 17 amino acids. Germline CDR1 is SGHRS and CDR2 is YFSETQ.

This sequence joins TRBV4-3 and TRBJ2-1, with 8 bases aligning to TRBD2. With 0 bases clipped from V and 8 bases from J, the junction kept 6 bases outside the gene matches. Germline V gives CDR1 LGHNA, CDR2 YSLEER. The CDR3 has 15 amino acids. CDR3 sequence (DNA): TGCGCCAGCAGCCAAGAAAGGTCTAGCGGGTATGAGCAGTTCTTC. This codes for CASSQERSSGYEQFF.

The J gene is TRBJ2-5, the V gene TRBV30; no reliable D call. The germline V gene encodes CDR1 GTSNPN and CDR2 SVGIG (reference sequence). The CDR3 has 12 residues. The V and J ends lost 3 bases and 1 base respectively, with 6 bases between them. CDR3 coding DNA: TGTGCCTGGAGCCCGGTCCAAGAGACCCAGTACTTC. Protein product: CAWSPVQETQYF.

The J gene is TRBJ1-2, the V gene TRBV6-5, with 7 positions matching TRBD1. Germline V gene sequence: CDR1 MNHEY, CDR2 SVGAGI. V was pared by 5 bases and J by 4 bases, with 7 bases of the junction left unmatched. This CDR3 spans 14 amino acids. The DNA of the CDR3 is TGTGCCAGCAGTCCATACAGGGGACCCTATGGCTACACCTTC. This codes for CASSPYRGPYGYTF.

This clone has more than one count but fewer than ten. This rearrangement joins TRBV5-6 to TRBJ1-4, with 8 bases that match TRBD1. Trimming cost V 4 bases and J 11 bases; bases outside gene matches: 13. CDR3 size: 15 residues. Looked up from germline, CDR1 is SGHDT and CDR2 is YYEEEE. DNA for the CDR3: TGTGCCAGCAGCGCGTCCGGGACAGGTCTGACCAAACTGTTTTTT. Translation: CASSASGTGLTKLFF.

The chain recombines TRBV29-1 with TRBJ2-3, with D possibly being TRBD2 (5 bases). Germline CDR1 and CDR2: SQVTM and ANQGSEA. Trimming cost V 4 bases and J 2 bases, with 10 bases left between them. The CDR3 is 13 residues long. Here the CDR3 DNA reads TGCAGCGTTGGGACTCTCCTCACAGATACGCAGTATTTT. This translates into CSVGTLLTDTQYF.

The rearrangement joins TRBV2 to TRBJ1-3, with D possibly being TRBD1 (5 bases). In germline, CDR1 is SNHLY, CDR2 FYNNEI. This CDR3 has 15 residues. The ends were cut back, 6 bases at V and 0 bases at J, with 12 bases in the middle. Here the CDR3 DNA reads TGTGCCAGCAGCCCTCAGGGTCTCTCTGGAAACACCATATATTTT. Translation gives CASSPQGLSGNTIYF.

This clone was seen a few times. The V gene is TRBV9, the J gene TRBJ2-2; D possibly corresponds to TRBD1 (6 bases). V lost 0 bases, J lost 1 base, and 13 bases lay in between. This CDR3 is 17 amino acids long. Germline V gene data show CDR1 as SGDLS and CDR2 as YYNGEE. The CDR3 nucleotides are TGTGCCAGCAGCGTAGACAGGGCCAGATTGAACACCGGGGAGCTGTTTTTT. This codes for CASSVDRARLNTGELFF. Based on the CDR3 plus reference TRBV9 and TRBJ2-2, the full variable domain is DSGVTQTPKHLITATGQRVTLRCSPRSGDLSVYWYQQSLDQGLQFLIQYYNGEERAKGNILERFSAQQFPDLHSELNLSSLELGDSALYFCASSVDRARLNTGELFFGEGSRLTVL.

The chain is built from TRBV27 and TRBJ2-7; D might be TRBD1 (6 bases). CDR3 length: 14 residues. V was clipped by 6 bases and J by 1 base, with 13 bases between them. The germline V gene has CDR1 MNHEY and CDR2 SMNVEV (reference sequence). Written as DNA, the CDR3 is TGTGCCAGCAGAGGGGCAGGGGTTTCCTACGAGCAGTACTTC. As protein: CASRGAGVSYEQYF.

This clone was seen more than once but under ten times. This chain uses TRBV19 with TRBJ2-1, with 9 positions matching TRBD2. This CDR3 is built from 16 residues. After removal of 3 bases from V and 5 bases from J, the junction contained 8 bases not matched to a gene. CDR1 is LNHDA and CDR2 is SQIVND in the germline V gene (reference sequence). CDR3 residues: CASSMATSGGNNEQFF. CDR3 bases: TGTGCCAGTAGTATGGCTACCAGCGGGGGGAACAATGAGCAGTTCTTC.

This clone was detected a few times. The chain uses TRBV4-3 and TRBJ2-3, with D hard to call. The V gene lost 1 base and the J gene lost 2 bases, with 13 bases spanning the gap. There are 16 residues in the CDR3. Per germline, CDR1 LGHNA and CDR2 YSLEER. The CDR3 DNA reads TGCGCCAGCAGCCAAGTTCTAGGCATTTCCACAGATACGCAGTATTTT. It encodes CASSQVLGISTDTQYF.

This clone has just a few counts. The chain is built from TRBV5-1 and TRBJ1-1; TRBD1 aligns across 9 bases. Germline V gene lookup returns CDR1 SGHRS and CDR2 YFSETQ. The CDR3 covers 14 residues. J was trimmed by 9 bases and V by 4 bases; bases with no gene match: 10. In nucleotides, the CDR3 is TGCGCCAGCAGCGAAGTCGGGACAGGGTTAAAAGCTTTCTTT. Protein: CASSEVGTGLKAFF.

This clone has more than one count but fewer than ten. The gene calls are TRBV6-5 and TRBJ1-5; D is undetermined. V was shortened by 6 bases and J by 5 bases, with 14 bases between the two germline ends. The CDR3 loop spans 14 amino acids. Germline CDR1 MNHEY, CDR2 SVGAGI. CDR3 in amino acids: CASRLLGSDQPQHF. CDR3 nucleotide sequence: TGTGCCAGCAGACTACTCGGGAGCGATCAGCCCCAGCATTTT.